The rows below give T cell receptor beta chains drawn from one sample of a study of blood T cell repertoires in COVID-19. The table came from immunoSEQ multiplex PCR; TCRdb's copy has only in-frame clones and leaves some out. Found here are 210,000 or so clones, roughly 78% of them singletons; the top ten hold 9.5% to 15%. The specimen was peripheral blood. Receptor source: a woman aged 40 to 49 with acute or convalescent COVID-19. CDR3s include the opening cysteine and the closing phenylalanine or tryptophan. D genes are given only for firm matches. The size field is filled for only some rows; it gives once, few, many or a size class.

j_call,v_call,cdr3_length,clone_size,d_call,cdr3_nt,cdr3_aa
TRBJ2-7,TRBV4-1,15,-,-,TGCGCCAGCAGCCAAGATAGAACAGGCTCCTACGAGCAGTACTTC,CASSQDRTGSYEQYF
TRBJ1-6,TRBV6-1,19,-,-,TGTGCCAGCAGTGAAGCCCAAGCCGGTCGGACAGCTACTAATTCACCCCTCCACTTT,CASSEAQAGRTATNSPLHF
TRBJ1-1,TRBV29-1,13,-,-,TGCAGCGTTGAAGACACGGTGAACACTGAAGCTTTCTTT,CSVEDTVNTEAFF
TRBJ2-1,TRBV11-3,16,-,-,TGTGCCAGCAGCTTAGCTCCGGGACTGGGGCACAATGAGCAGTTCTTC,CASSLAPGLGHNEQFF
TRBJ2-3,TRBV10-1,11,-,-,TGCGCCAGCAGTGATCCCGGTACGCAGTATTTT,CASSDPGTQYF
TRBJ2-7,TRBV5-1,15,once,TRBD2,TGCGCCAGCAGCCCTACTGCTAGCGGGGGATACGAGCAGTACTTC,CASSPTASGGYEQYF
TRBJ1-1,TRBV15,13,few,-,TGTGCCACCAGCACTAAGTTGAACACTGAAGCTTTCTTT,CATSTKLNTEAFF
TRBJ2-7,TRBV19,13,-,TRBD1,TGTGCCAGTAGGATATCAGGGGGCGGCGAGCAGTACTTC,CASRISGGGEQYF
TRBJ2-7,TRBV5-5,15,once,TRBD2,TGTGCCAGCAGCTACCGACTAGCGGGTCCCTACGAGCAGTACTTC,CASSYRLAGPYEQYF
TRBJ1-1,TRBV6-5,12,-,-,TGTGCCAGCTTAACAACGGGAACTGAAGCTTTCTTT,CASLTTGTEAFF
TRBJ2-2,TRBV19,18,-,TRBD2,TGTGCCAGCGGACTAGCGGGGGGTTCCCTTGCGAACACCGGGGAGCTGTTTTTT,CASGLAGGSLANTGELFF
TRBJ2-3,TRBV4-2,15,-,-,TGTGCCAGCAGCCAATCCGGGTCTGATGGGGATACGCAGTATTTT,CASSQSGSDGDTQYF
TRBJ1-1,TRBV4-1,15,-,TRBD1,TGCGCCAGCAGCGATTCCGGGACAGTTAACACTGAAGCTTTCTTT,CASSDSGTVNTEAFF
TRBJ2-7,TRBV14,14,-,TRBD2,TGTGCCAGCAGCCAAGTTAAGACGGGGGGCGAGCAGTACTTC,CASSQVKTGGEQYF
TRBJ2-1,TRBV4-2,15,-,-,TGTGCCAGCAGCCAAGGCCGAGGGGGGGCCTTTGAGCAGTTCTTC,CASSQGRGGAFEQFF
TRBJ2-2,TRBV4-2,19,-,TRBD2,TGTGCCAGCAGCCAAGGGGTACGAGGGACTAGCGGAGAACCCGGGGAGCTGTTTTTT,CASSQGVRGTSGEPGELFF
TRBJ2-7,TRBV3-1/TRBV3-2,14,-,-,TGTGCCAGCAGCCAAGACTACGGAGCCTACGAGCAGTACTTC,CASSQDYGAYEQYF
TRBJ1-2,TRBV27,14,-,-,TGTGCCAGCAGTCCCCACAGGGTCAACTATGGCTACACCTTC,CASSPHRVNYGYTF
TRBJ2-2,TRBV5-6,15,-,TRBD2,TGTGCCAGCAGCTACTACCGGGGGGTAACCGGGGAGCTGTTTTTT,CASSYYRGVTGELFF
TRBJ2-7,TRBV7-2,14,few,-,TGTGCCAGCAGCTTAGGGACTACGAACTACGAGCAGTACTTC,CASSLGTTNYEQYF
TRBJ2-5,TRBV11-1,16,-,TRBD1,TGTGCCAGCACTTCGGAAGATACAGGGGGCCGCGAGACCCAGTACTTC,CASTSEDTGGRETQYF
TRBJ1-3,TRBV4-2,17,-,-,TGTGCCAGCAGCCAAGATCCAGGGTTCTCTATTGGAAACACCATATATTTT,CASSQDPGFSIGNTIYF
TRBJ2-6,TRBV10-3,15,-,-,TGTGCCACCTGGGACACCCGCTCTGGGGCCAACGTCCTGACTTTC,CATWDTRSGANVLTF
TRBJ1-1,TRBV5-1,18,-,-,TGCGCCAGCAGCTTGGCCAAAGTTCCGGGAGGTATGAACACTGAAGCTTTCTTT,CASSLAKVPGGMNTEAFF
TRBJ2-1,TRBV5-1,19,few,TRBD2,TGCGCCAGCAGCCCCGCTGGCCTGACTAGCGGGAAGATCTACAATGAGCAGTTCTTC,CASSPAGLTSGKIYNEQFF
TRBJ2-3,TRBV19,14,-,-,TGTGCCAGTAGTCCGGGGGGCTTCACAGATACGCAGTATTTT,CASSPGGFTDTQYF
TRBJ2-1,TRBV15,14,-,TRBD1,TGTGCCACCAATTCCGACAGGGGAAACGATGAGCAGTTCTTC,CATNSDRGNDEQFF
TRBJ1-1,TRBV6-4,14,-,-,TGTGCCAGCAGCCGATTTGCAGGGAACACTGAAGCTTTCTTT,CASSRFAGNTEAFF
TRBJ2-2,TRBV12-5,13,once,-,TGTGCTAGTGGTCGGATAGGAGGGGGGGAGCTGTTTTTT,CASGRIGGGELFF
TRBJ1-3,TRBV27,15,-,TRBD1,TGTGCCAGCAGTAGGGACAGGGGCAAGGAAAACACCATATATTTT,CASSRDRGKENTIYF
TRBJ2-3,TRBV9,15,-,-,TGTGCCAGCAGCGCCCGGGACTCCCTCACAGATACGCAGTATTTT,CASSARDSLTDTQYF
TRBJ2-4,TRBV7-9,13,once,-,TGTGCCAGCAGCTTAGGCCGAGAAAACATTCAGTACTTC,CASSLGRENIQYF
TRBJ1-2,TRBV5-1,13,-,-,TGCGCCAGCAGCTTGGACGGTTTTAATGGCTACACCTTC,CASSLDGFNGYTF
TRBJ1-5,TRBV9,15,-,TRBD1,TGTGCCAGCAGCGTAGAGGAGGGGGCCAATCAGCCCCAGCATTTT,CASSVEEGANQPQHF
TRBJ1-1,TRBV2,13,once,-,TGTGCCAGCAAGCTTGACAGGAACACTGAAGCTTTCTTT,CASKLDRNTEAFF
TRBJ2-7,TRBV9,13,-,-,TGTGCCAGCAGCGTAGATAGTGGCTACGAGCAGTACTTC,CASSVDSGYEQYF
TRBJ2-1,TRBV7-8,18,few,TRBD2,TGTGCCAGCAGCGGACTAGCGGGAGGCCGGGGCTCCTACAATGAGCAGTTCTTC,CASSGLAGGRGSYNEQFF
TRBJ2-7,TRBV4-3,19,-,TRBD2,TGCGCCAGCAGCCAAAAAAGGGGTTTGGATGGACTAGCGGCCCACGAGCAGTACTTC,CASSQKRGLDGLAAHEQYF
TRBJ1-1,TRBV10-1,14,-,TRBD1,TGCGCCAGCAGACCCGGGACAGGCACCACTGAAGCTTTCTTT,CASRPGTGTTEAFF
TRBJ2-2,TRBV4-1,18,-,TRBD2,TGCGCCAGCAGCCAAGTTCCTCTAGCGGGCGTAAACACCGGGGAGCTGTTTTTT,CASSQVPLAGVNTGELFF